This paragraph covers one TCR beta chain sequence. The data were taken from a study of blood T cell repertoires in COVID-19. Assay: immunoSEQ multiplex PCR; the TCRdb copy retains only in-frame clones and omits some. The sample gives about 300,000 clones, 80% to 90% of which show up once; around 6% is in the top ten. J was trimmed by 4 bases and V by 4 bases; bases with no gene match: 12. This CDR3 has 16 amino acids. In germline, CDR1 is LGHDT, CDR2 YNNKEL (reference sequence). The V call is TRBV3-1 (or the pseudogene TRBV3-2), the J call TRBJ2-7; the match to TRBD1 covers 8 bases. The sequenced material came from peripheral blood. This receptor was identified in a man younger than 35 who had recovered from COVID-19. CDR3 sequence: CASSPTTLQGAYEQYF. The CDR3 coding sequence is TGTGCCAGCAGCCCCACCACCCTCCAGGGGGCGTACGAGCAGTACTTC.